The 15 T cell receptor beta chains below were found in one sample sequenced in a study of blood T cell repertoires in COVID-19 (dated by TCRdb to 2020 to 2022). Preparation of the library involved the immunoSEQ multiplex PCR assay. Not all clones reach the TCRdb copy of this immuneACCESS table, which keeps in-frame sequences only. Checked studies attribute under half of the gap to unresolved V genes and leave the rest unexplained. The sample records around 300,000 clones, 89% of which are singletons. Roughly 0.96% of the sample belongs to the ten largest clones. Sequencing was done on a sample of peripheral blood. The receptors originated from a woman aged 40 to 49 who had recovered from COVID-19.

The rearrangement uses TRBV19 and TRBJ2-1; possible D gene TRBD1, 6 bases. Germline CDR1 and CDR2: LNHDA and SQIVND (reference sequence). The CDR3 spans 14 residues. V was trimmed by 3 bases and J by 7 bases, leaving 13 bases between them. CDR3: CASSIFRGGNEQFF. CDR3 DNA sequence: TGTGCCAGTAGTATTTTCAGGGGTGGGAATGAGCAGTTCTTC. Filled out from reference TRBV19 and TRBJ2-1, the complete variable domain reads DGGITQSPKYLFRKEGQNVTLSCEQNLNHDAMYWYRQDPGQGLRLIYYSQIVNDFQKGDIAEGYSVSREKKESFPLTVTSAQKNPTAFYLCASSIFRGGNEQFFGPGTRLTVL.

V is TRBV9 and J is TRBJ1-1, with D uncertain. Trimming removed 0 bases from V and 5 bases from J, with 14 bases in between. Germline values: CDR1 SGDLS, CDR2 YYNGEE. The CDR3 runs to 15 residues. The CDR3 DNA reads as TGTGCCAGCAGCGTAGGTTCGACGACGGGGACTGAAGCTTTCTTT. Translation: CASSVGSTTGTEAFF.

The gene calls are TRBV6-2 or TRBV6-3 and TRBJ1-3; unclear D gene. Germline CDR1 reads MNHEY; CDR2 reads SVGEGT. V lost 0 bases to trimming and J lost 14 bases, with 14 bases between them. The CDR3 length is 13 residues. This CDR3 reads CASSYSRPANLYF. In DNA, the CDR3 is TGTGCCAGCAGTTACTCGAGGCCAGCCAATCTATATTTT.

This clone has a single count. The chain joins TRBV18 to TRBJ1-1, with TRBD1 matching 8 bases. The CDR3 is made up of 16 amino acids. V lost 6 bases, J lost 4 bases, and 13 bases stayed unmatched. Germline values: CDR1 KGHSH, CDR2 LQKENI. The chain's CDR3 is CASSHTPGGGGTEAFF. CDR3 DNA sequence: TGTGCCAGCTCGCATACTCCAGGGGGCGGCGGCACTGAAGCTTTCTTT. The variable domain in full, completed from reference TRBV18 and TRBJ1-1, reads NAGVMQNPRHLVRRRGQEARLRCSPMKGHSHVYWYRQLPEEGLKFMVYLQKENIIDESGMPKERFSAEFPKEGPSILRIQQVVRGDSAAYFCASSHTPGGGGTEAFFGQGTRLTVV.

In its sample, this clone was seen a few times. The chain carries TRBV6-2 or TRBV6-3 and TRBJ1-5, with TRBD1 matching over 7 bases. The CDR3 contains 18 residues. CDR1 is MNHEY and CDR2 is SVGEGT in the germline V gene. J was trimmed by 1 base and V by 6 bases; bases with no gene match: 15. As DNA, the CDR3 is TGTGCCAGCAGCCCTAACCCCGGGACAGTCCTCAGCAATCAGCCCCAGCATTTT. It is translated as CASSPNPGTVLSNQPQHF.

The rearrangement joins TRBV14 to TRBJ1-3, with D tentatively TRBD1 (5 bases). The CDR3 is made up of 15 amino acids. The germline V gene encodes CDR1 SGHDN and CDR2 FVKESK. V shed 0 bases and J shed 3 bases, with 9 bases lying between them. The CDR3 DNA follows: TGTGCCAGCAGCCAAGATCGGGGGAGTGGAAACACCATATATTTT. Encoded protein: CASSQDRGSGNTIYF.

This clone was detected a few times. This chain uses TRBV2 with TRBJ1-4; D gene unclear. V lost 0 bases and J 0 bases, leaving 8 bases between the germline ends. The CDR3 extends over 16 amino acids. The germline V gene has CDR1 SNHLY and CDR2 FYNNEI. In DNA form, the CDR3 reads TGTGCCAGCAGTGAAGCGCTTACAGCAACTAATGAAAAACTGTTTTTT. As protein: CASSEALTATNEKLFF.

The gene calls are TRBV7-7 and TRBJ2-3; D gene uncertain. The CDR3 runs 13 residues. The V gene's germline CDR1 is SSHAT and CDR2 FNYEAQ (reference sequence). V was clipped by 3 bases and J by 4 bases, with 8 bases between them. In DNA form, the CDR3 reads TGTGCCAGCAGCTTGGCAGAGGCAGATACGCAGTATTTT. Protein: CASSLAEADTQYF.

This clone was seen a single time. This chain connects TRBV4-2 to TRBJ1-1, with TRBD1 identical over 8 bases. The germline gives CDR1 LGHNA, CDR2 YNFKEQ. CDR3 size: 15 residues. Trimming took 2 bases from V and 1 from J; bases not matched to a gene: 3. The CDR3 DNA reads TGTGCCAGCAGCCAATCGGACAGGGCGAACACTGAAGCTTTCTTT. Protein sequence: CASSQSDRANTEAFF.

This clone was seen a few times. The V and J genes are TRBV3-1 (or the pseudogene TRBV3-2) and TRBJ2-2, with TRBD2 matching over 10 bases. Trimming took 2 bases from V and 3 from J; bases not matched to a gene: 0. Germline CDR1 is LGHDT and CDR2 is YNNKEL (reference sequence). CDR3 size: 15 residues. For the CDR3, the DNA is TGTGCCAGCAGCCAACTAGCGGGGGACACCGGGGAGCTGTTTTTT. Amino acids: CASSQLAGDTGELFF.

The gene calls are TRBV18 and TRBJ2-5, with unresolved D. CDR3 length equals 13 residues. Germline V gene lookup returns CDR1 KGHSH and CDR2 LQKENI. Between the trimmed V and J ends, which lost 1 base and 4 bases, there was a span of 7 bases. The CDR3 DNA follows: TGTGCCAGCTCACCACAGGAGACAGAGACCCAGTACTTC. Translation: CASSPQETETQYF.

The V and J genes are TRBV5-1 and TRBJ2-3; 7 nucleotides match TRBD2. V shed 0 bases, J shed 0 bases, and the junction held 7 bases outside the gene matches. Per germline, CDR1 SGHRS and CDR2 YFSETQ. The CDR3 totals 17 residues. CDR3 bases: TGCGCCAGCAGCTTGGCCTTTACGGGACTAAGCACAGATACGCAGTATTTT. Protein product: CASSLAFTGLSTDTQYF.

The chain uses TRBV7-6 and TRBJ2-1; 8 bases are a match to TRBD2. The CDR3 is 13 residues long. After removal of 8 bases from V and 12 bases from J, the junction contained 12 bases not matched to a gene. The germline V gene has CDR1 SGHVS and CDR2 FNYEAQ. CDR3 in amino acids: CASYIWREDRQFF. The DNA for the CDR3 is TGTGCCAGCTATATATGGCGGGAGGACCGGCAGTTCTTC.

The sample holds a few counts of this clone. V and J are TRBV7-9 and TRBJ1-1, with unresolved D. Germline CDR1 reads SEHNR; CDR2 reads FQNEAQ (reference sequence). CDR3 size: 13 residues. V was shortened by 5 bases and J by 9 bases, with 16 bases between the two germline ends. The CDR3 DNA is TGTGCCAGCAGCCGTGCCCTAGGCGGCCAAGCTTTCTTT. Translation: CASSRALGGQAFF. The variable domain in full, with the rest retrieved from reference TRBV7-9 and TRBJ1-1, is DTGVSQNPRHKITKRGQNVTFRCDPISEHNRLYWYRQTLGQGPEFLTYFQNEAQLEKSRLLSDRFSAERPKGSFSTLEIQRTEQGDSAMYLCASSRALGGQAFFGQGTRLTVV.

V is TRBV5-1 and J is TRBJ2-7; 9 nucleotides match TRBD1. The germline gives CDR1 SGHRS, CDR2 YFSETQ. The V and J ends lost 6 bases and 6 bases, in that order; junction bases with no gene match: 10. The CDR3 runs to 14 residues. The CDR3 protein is CASKTGTGTAEQYF. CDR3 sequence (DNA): TGCGCCAGCAAGACCGGGACAGGGACGGCCGAGCAGTACTTC. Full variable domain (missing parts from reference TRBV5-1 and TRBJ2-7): KAGVTQTPRYLIKTRGQQVTLSCSPISGHRSVSWYQQTPGQGLQFLFEYFSETQRNKGNFPGRFSGRQFSNSRSEMNVSTLELGDSALYLCASKTGTGTAEQYFGPGTRLTVT.